The 9 T cell receptor beta chains listed next were all sequenced from one sample in a study of T-cell memory formation after mild COVID-19. Each CDR3 protein gets one entry after TCRdb re-called the 5' RACE reads with MiXCR. This table holds 350,000 to 550,000 distinct CDR3 sequences, roughly 18% found once. Specimen: PBMCs or a T cell subset sorted from them (not recorded which). The receptors derive from a man between 18 and 35 years old who had mild COVID-19 (a few samples of this study predate the infection). Cell type and time point are not known.

The chain links TRBV12-3 or TRBV12-4 to TRBJ2-5; a weak D match, TRBD2 (5 bases). The CDR3 sequence is 17 residues long. V was trimmed by 1 base and J by 6 bases, leaving 21 bases between them. This chain's CDR3 is CASSLGGGGLGQKTQYF. CDR3 DNA sequence: TGTGCCAGCAGTTTAGGCGGAGGTGGGCTAGGGCAGAAGACCCAGTACTTC.

This clonotype was counted a few times. The chain employs TRBV27 and TRBJ1-2, with TRBD1 matching over 11 bases. CDR1 and CDR2 (germline): MNHEY, SMNVEV (reference sequence). This CDR3 spans 14 amino acids. Trimming took 5 bases from V and 8 from J; bases not matched to a gene: 7. CDR3 amino acids: CASSRGQGVGGYTF. In DNA, the CDR3 is TGTGCCAGCAGTAGGGGACAGGGGGTTGGAGGCTACACCTTC.

This clonotype was counted a few times. The CDR3 DNA is TGTGCCAGCAGCTTGGGCAGGGGGCGGTGGAATGAGCAGTTCTTC. It translates to CASSLGRGRWNEQFF. The chain is built from TRBV7-9 and TRBJ2-1; 8 bases are shared with TRBD1. V lost 3 bases and J lost 7; bases outside the gene matches: 8. Per the germline V gene, CDR1 is SEHNR and CDR2 is FQNEAQ (reference sequence). The CDR3 sequence is 15 residues long.

The table lists this clonotype with a few counts. The rearrangement joins TRBV5-4 to TRBJ1-1, with TRBD1 matching 9 bases. This CDR3 is built from 14 residues. V dropped 5 bases and J dropped 1; count of bases not matched to a gene: 3. Per the germline V gene, CDR1 is SGHNT and CDR2 is YYREEE (reference sequence). CDR3 sequence: CASRGDRANTEAFF. CDR3 nucleotides: TGTGCCAGCAGAGGGGACAGGGCGAACACTGAAGCTTTCTTT.

This clonotype was recorded a few times. This chain connects TRBV7-3 to TRBJ2-3, with D uncertain. The germline V gene encodes CDR1 SGHTA and CDR2 FQGTGA. The CDR3 consists of 12 residues. V was trimmed by 4 bases and J by 5 bases, leaving 7 bases between them. The CDR3: CASSSFGDTQYF. As DNA, the CDR3 is TGTGCCAGCAGCTCGTTTGGAGATACGCAGTATTTT.

The chain has TRBV5-1 and TRBJ1-1; D gene uncertain. In germline, CDR1 is SGHRS, CDR2 YFSETQ. The CDR3 consists of 16 residues. Between the trimmed V and J ends, which lost 0 bases and 1 base, there was a span of 13 bases. CDR3 region: CASSLGPERRNTEAFF. The CDR3, as DNA: TGCGCCAGCAGCTTGGGTCCAGAAAGGAGGAACACTGAAGCTTTCTTT. The full variable domain, in which reference TRBV5-1 and TRBJ1-1 provide the parts outside the CDR3, is KAGVTQTPRYLIKTRGQQVTLSCSPISGHRSVSWYQQTPGQGLQFLFEYFSETQRNKGNFPGRFSGRQFSNSRSEMNVSTLELGDSALYLCASSLGPERRNTEAFFGQGTRLTVV.

The chain recombines TRBV2 with TRBJ2-3, with 10 bases matching TRBD2. Germline CDR1 is SNHLY and CDR2 is FYNNEI. This CDR3 is built from 16 residues. V shed 4 bases, J shed 4 bases, and the junction held 8 bases outside the gene matches. The CDR3 coding sequence is TGTGCCAGCAGTGTCCTAGCGGGGGCTAGGGCAGATACGCAGTATTTT. As protein: CASSVLAGARADTQYF.

The chain uses TRBV29-1 and TRBJ2-1, with D unclear. Germline V gene lookup returns CDR1 SQVTM and CDR2 ANQGSEA. The CDR3 contains 11 residues. The V gene lost 7 bases and the J gene lost 7 bases, with 11 bases spanning the gap. This CDR3 is CSAPNGNEQFF. DNA of the CDR3: TGCAGCGCCCCTAACGGAAATGAGCAGTTCTTC.

This clonotype has ten or more counts. V usage is TRBV7-9 and J usage is TRBJ2-5; 7 positions match TRBD2. CDR3 length equals 13 residues. Germline assignment: CDR1 SEHNR and CDR2 FQNEAQ (reference sequence). V lost 5 bases and J lost 2; bases outside the gene matches: 2. The CDR3 sequence is CASSPGGQETQYF. The CDR3 nucleotides read TGTGCCAGCAGCCCCGGGGGGCAAGAGACCCAGTACTTC.